The 27 T cell receptor beta chains below come from one sample, sequenced in a study of cytotoxic CD8 clonotypes in ibrutinib-treated CLL. Profiled with immunoSEQ multiplex PCR; TCRdb holds only in-frame clones, not every one. Here the sample spans roughly 150,000 clones, 70% to 90% being singletons. The source was PBMCs, collected at disease progression, from a patient treated with ibrutinib. These TCRs come from a human donor with chronic lymphocytic leukemia.

This clone was found a few times. The rearrangement uses TRBV6-6 and TRBJ2-7, with D possibly TRBD2 on 5 matching bases. There are 13 residues in the CDR3. Germline lookup yields CDR1 MNHNY and CDR2 SVGAGI (reference sequence). Trimming removed 5 bases from V and 3 bases from J, with 11 bases in between. CDR3 coding DNA: TGTGCCAGCAGTCCCGGGATCTACTACGAGCAGTACTTC. Translation gives CASSPGIYYEQYF.

Points on this clone: Other DNA sequences in this specimen translate into the identical CDR3. The V gene is TRBV5-1, the J gene TRBJ1-1; D might be TRBD1 (6 bases). Germline assignment: CDR1 SGHRS and CDR2 YFSETQ. V was cut by 1 base and J by 4 bases, with 8 bases left in between. The CDR3 spans 13 residues. CDR3 sequence reads: CASSLRGGTEAFF. CDR3 DNA: TGCGCCAGCAGCTTGAGGGGGGGCACTGAAGCTTTCTTT.

The rearrangement joins TRBV9 to TRBJ2-6, with TRBD1 matching over 7 bases. From germline, CDR1 is SGDLS and CDR2 YYNGEE. Trimming at V came to 3 bases and at J to 1 base, leaving 10 bases not matched to a gene. The CDR3 spans 18 residues. As DNA, the CDR3 is TGTGCCAGCAGCGCGACCGGGACAGTCTTTTCTGGGGCCAACGTCCTGACTTTC. It yields the protein CASSATGTVFSGANVLTF.

The rearrangement uses TRBV29-1 and TRBJ2-2; D call uncertain. This CDR3 has 14 residues. V was clipped by 5 bases and J by 4 bases, with 14 bases between them. Germline values: CDR1 SQVTM, CDR2 ANQGSEA. DNA of the CDR3: TGCAGCGTTACCGGGCCTACCCCCACCGGGGAGCTGTTTTTT. Its protein is CSVTGPTPTGELFF.

The rearrangement links TRBV27 to TRBJ1-5; no clear D. V was trimmed by 2 bases and J by 1 base, leaving 6 bases between them. CDR1 and CDR2 from the germline V gene are MNHEY and SMNVEV (reference sequence). This CDR3 region has 14 residues. CDR3 loop: CASSLLKSNQPQHF. The CDR3 bases are TGTGCCAGCAGTTTACTAAAGAGCAATCAGCCCCAGCATTTT.

The chain joins TRBV7-3 to TRBJ1-1; D is unresolved. V lost 1 base, J lost 3 bases, and 9 bases lay in between. Germline-derived CDR1 and CDR2 are SGHTA and FQGTGA. This CDR3 has 14 amino acids. The DNA for the CDR3 is TGTGCCAGCAGCTTAAGAGGGAGGGACACTGAAGCTTTCTTT. This gives the protein CASSLRGRDTEAFF.

The chain employs TRBV2 and TRBJ2-1; 8 nucleotides align to TRBD2. The CDR3 totals 15 residues. The V segment lost 6 bases and the J segment 9 bases; nucleotides outside the gene matches: 13. The germline V gene encodes CDR1 SNHLY and CDR2 FYNNEI. CDR3 DNA sequence: TGTGCCAGCAGGCAAGGTAGCGGGATTAATCCTGAGCAGTTCTTC. As protein: CASRQGSGINPEQFF. The variable domain in full, with the rest retrieved from reference TRBV2 and TRBJ2-1, is EPEVTQTPSHQVTQMGQEVILRCVPISNHLYFYWYRQILGQKVEFLVSFYNNEISEKSEIFDDQFSVERPDGSNFTLKIRSTKLEDSAMYFCASRQGSGINPEQFFGPGTRLTVL.

The rearrangement joins TRBV7-9 to TRBJ1-1; TRBD1 aligns across 9 bases. J gave up 1 base and V 4 bases, and 7 bases lay outside the gene matches. The CDR3 loop spans 16 amino acids. CDR1 is SEHNR and CDR2 is FQNEAQ in the germline V gene (reference sequence). The CDR3 DNA is TGTGCCAGCAGCTCGGGACAGGGTTTCGCGAACACTGAAGCTTTCTTT. Translated, it gives CASSSGQGFANTEAFF.

The chain combines TRBV28 with TRBJ2-7, with 7 bases matching TRBD2. Germline V gene data show CDR1 as MDHEN and CDR2 as SYDVKM. CDR3 length: 15 residues. V dropped 11 bases and J dropped 2; count of bases not matched to a gene: 15. CDR3 loop: CASILGGGTTYEQYF. The DNA of the CDR3 is TGTGCCTCTATACTCGGGGGAGGGACGACCTACGAGCAGTACTTC.

The chain joins TRBV9 to TRBJ2-1; the D gene could be TRBD1 or TRBD2 (5 bases each). Germline CDR1 is SGDLS and CDR2 is YYNGEE. The CDR3 has 14 amino acids. V dropped 4 bases and J dropped 6 bases, with 14 bases sitting between them. CDR3 sequence: CASSLSPRGNEQFF. As DNA, the CDR3 is TGTGCCAGCAGCCTAAGCCCGAGGGGCAATGAGCAGTTCTTC.

The chain carries TRBV5-4 and TRBJ1-1; no clear D. This CDR3 is 14 amino acids long. The V end lost 4 bases, the J end lost 4 bases, and 14 bases lay between the germline ends. Germline loops: CDR1 SGHNT, CDR2 YYREEE (reference sequence). The CDR3 DNA is TGTGCCAGCAGCCGGTGGGTTCCCGGCACTGAAGCTTTCTTT. This encodes CASSRWVPGTEAFF.

This chain links TRBV7-3 with TRBJ2-1; D perhaps matches TRBD2 (5 bases). V gave up 3 bases and J gave up 0 bases, with 9 bases separating them. From germline, CDR1 is SGHTA and CDR2 FQGTGA. This CDR3 region has 15 residues. DNA of the CDR3: TGTGCCAGCAGCTTCGGAGGCCCCTCCTACAATGAGCAGTTCTTC. Protein sequence: CASSFGGPSYNEQFF.

DNA of the CDR3: TGTGCCAGCAGCTTAGTGGGGGGAGTGGAGCAGTACTTC. Its translation: CASSLVGGVEQYF. The rearrangement joins TRBV7-2 to TRBJ2-7; TRBD2 is a possible D gene (6 bases). The CDR3 covers 13 residues. V lost 1 base and J lost 7, with 11 bases in between. Germline loops: CDR1 SGHTA, CDR2 FQGNSA.

Points on this clone: The germline gene is not matched at one end of the junction; a read error may be the cause. J is TRBJ2-7 and V is TRBV30; 9 nucleotides align to TRBD1. This CDR3 is built from 11 residues. Germline CDR1 is GTSNPN and CDR2 is SVGIG (reference sequence). CDR3 residues: CAWSVLGTGYF. Written as DNA, the CDR3 is TGTGCCTGGAGTGTACTTGGGACAGGGTATTTC.

V gene TRBV2 combines with J gene TRBJ1-2; no clear D gene. CDR3 size: 13 residues. Germline-derived CDR1 and CDR2 are SNHLY and FYNNEI. Trimming took off 9 bases at V and 4 bases at J, with 15 bases between the two ends. The CDR3 protein is CASGSGRGYGYTF. In nucleotides, the CDR3 is TGTGCCAGTGGGTCTGGAAGAGGCTATGGCTACACCTTC.

As DNA, the CDR3 is TGTGCCAGCAGTGACGGGGGGACTAGCGGAGCTGGTGCAGATACGCAGTATTTT. Amino acid sequence: CASSDGGTSGAGADTQYF. The gene calls are TRBV6-4 and TRBJ2-3; 11 positions match TRBD2. Losses at the gene ends were 2 bases for V and 4 bases for J; bases not matched to a gene: 11. This CDR3 is built from 18 residues. Germline CDR1 reads MRHNA; CDR2 reads SNTAGT.

The chain is built from TRBV18 and TRBJ1-3; 9 bases line up with TRBD1. This CDR3 spans 18 amino acids. The germline V gene encodes CDR1 KGHSH and CDR2 LQKENI. V was pared by 1 base and J by 0 bases, with 7 bases of the junction left unmatched. The CDR3 loop is CASSPQNDRGFSGNTIYF. The DNA for the CDR3 is TGTGCCAGCTCACCACAGAACGACAGGGGGTTCTCTGGAAACACCATATATTTT.

The J gene is TRBJ2-1, the V gene TRBV7-2; the match to TRBD2 covers 14 bases. Germline V gene lookup returns CDR1 SGHTA and CDR2 FQGNSA. The CDR3 loop spans 17 amino acids. J was trimmed by 5 bases and V by 5 bases; bases with no gene match: 8. The CDR3 region has the DNA TGTGCCAGCAGCCCTCAACGACTAGCGGGGGGGGACAATGAGCAGTTCTTC. Protein: CASSPQRLAGGDNEQFF.

This clone was counted once. The CDR3 region is CASSDGPRGNEKLFF. The CDR3 DNA reads as TGTGCCAGCAGTGATGGACCCCGCGGAAATGAAAAACTGTTTTTT. The J gene is TRBJ1-4, the V gene TRBV9; no clear D gene. Germline CDR1 reads SGDLS; CDR2 reads YYNGEE. Trimming cost V 5 bases and J 5 bases, with 16 bases left between them. The CDR3 totals 15 residues.

This clone was seen only a few times. The chain links TRBV5-1 to TRBJ2-7, with TRBD2 identical over 9 bases. J gave up 2 bases and V 0 bases, and 3 bases lay outside the gene matches. This CDR3 is 15 amino acids long. CDR1 is SGHRS and CDR2 is YFSETQ in the germline V gene. The CDR3 region has the DNA TGCGCCAGCAGCTTGGCTGGCGGGGGGGCCTACGAGCAGTACTTC. Its protein product is CASSLAGGGAYEQYF.

This sequence joins TRBV2 and TRBJ1-2, with D hard to call. The CDR3 consists of 11 residues. Germline V gene data show CDR1 as SNHLY and CDR2 as FYNNEI. Trimming stripped 8 bases from V and 8 bases from J, with 12 bases between. DNA of the CDR3: TGTGCCAGCGTTGGGATGTCCGGCTACACCTTC. Protein sequence: CASVGMSGYTF.

The chain uses TRBV10-3 and TRBJ1-1; maybe TRBD1 (6 bases). Germline V CDR1 and CDR2: ENHRY, SYGVKD. With 6 bases removed from V and 1 base from J, the gap between germline ends came to 12 bases. This CDR3 region has 14 residues. CDR3 in amino acids: CAIRKDSKNTEAFF. The CDR3 bases are TGTGCCATCAGGAAGGACAGTAAGAACACTGAAGCTTTCTTT.

The J gene is TRBJ1-5, the V gene TRBV16, with a possible D match to TRBD1 (5 bases). The ends were cut back, 2 bases at V and 6 bases at J, with 14 bases in the middle. CDR3 length: 15 residues. Germline values: CDR1 KGHSY, CDR2 FQNENV. CDR3 in DNA: TGTGCCAGCAGCCAAGGACCACAGGTCCGTCAGCCCCAGCATTTT. Amino acid sequence: CASSQGPQVRQPQHF.

The chain links TRBV7-6 to TRBJ1-1; D is possibly TRBD1 (6 bases). Trimming pared 2 bases from V and 5 bases from J, leaving 12 bases between. There are 14 residues in the CDR3. Germline CDR1 and CDR2: SGHVS and FNYEAQ. CDR3 region: CASSLSTQGTEAFF. CDR3 bases: TGTGCCAGCAGCTTAAGCACCCAGGGGACTGAAGCTTTCTTT. Supplemented by reference TRBV7-6 and TRBJ1-1, the full variable domain reads GAGVSQSPRYKVTKRGQDVALRCDPISGHVSLYWYRQALGQGPEFLTYFNYEAQQDKSGLPNDRFSAERPEGSISTLTIQRTEQRDSAMYRCASSLSTQGTEAFFGQGTRLTVV.

This clone was recorded once. The rearrangement uses TRBV5-1 and TRBJ1-3, with D perhaps TRBD1 (6 bases). The V end lost 4 bases, the J end lost 2 bases, and 13 bases lay between the germline ends. The V gene's germline CDR1 is SGHRS and CDR2 YFSETQ. This CDR3 is built from 15 residues. CDR3 loop: CASSGGYRAGNTIYF. The DNA for the CDR3 is TGCGCCAGCAGCGGAGGATACAGGGCTGGAAACACCATATATTTT.

The CDR3 DNA follows: TGTGCCAGCAGAACGACAGGGACCACCTACGAGCAGTACTTC. Protein product: CASRTTGTTYEQYF. The chain carries TRBV2 and TRBJ2-7, with TRBD1 identical over 7 bases. Trimming at V came to 6 bases and at J to 2 bases, leaving 7 bases not matched to a gene. Germline V CDR1 and CDR2: SNHLY, FYNNEI. This CDR3 comprises 14 residues. The whole variable domain, filled in from reference TRBV2 and TRBJ2-7, reads EPEVTQTPSHQVTQMGQEVILRCVPISNHLYFYWYRQILGQKVEFLVSFYNNEISEKSEIFDDQFSVERPDGSNFTLKIRSTKLEDSAMYFCASRTTGTTYEQYFGPGTRLTVT.

The V gene is TRBV5-1, the J gene TRBJ1-2; possible D gene TRBD1, 5 bases. Germline V CDR1 and CDR2: SGHRS, YFSETQ. V lost 1 base to trimming and J lost 5 bases, with 15 bases between them. This CDR3 region has 15 residues. CDR3 DNA sequence: TGCGCCAGCAGCTTGAATGCAGGGAGTCAGTATGGCTACACCTTC. It is translated as CASSLNAGSQYGYTF.